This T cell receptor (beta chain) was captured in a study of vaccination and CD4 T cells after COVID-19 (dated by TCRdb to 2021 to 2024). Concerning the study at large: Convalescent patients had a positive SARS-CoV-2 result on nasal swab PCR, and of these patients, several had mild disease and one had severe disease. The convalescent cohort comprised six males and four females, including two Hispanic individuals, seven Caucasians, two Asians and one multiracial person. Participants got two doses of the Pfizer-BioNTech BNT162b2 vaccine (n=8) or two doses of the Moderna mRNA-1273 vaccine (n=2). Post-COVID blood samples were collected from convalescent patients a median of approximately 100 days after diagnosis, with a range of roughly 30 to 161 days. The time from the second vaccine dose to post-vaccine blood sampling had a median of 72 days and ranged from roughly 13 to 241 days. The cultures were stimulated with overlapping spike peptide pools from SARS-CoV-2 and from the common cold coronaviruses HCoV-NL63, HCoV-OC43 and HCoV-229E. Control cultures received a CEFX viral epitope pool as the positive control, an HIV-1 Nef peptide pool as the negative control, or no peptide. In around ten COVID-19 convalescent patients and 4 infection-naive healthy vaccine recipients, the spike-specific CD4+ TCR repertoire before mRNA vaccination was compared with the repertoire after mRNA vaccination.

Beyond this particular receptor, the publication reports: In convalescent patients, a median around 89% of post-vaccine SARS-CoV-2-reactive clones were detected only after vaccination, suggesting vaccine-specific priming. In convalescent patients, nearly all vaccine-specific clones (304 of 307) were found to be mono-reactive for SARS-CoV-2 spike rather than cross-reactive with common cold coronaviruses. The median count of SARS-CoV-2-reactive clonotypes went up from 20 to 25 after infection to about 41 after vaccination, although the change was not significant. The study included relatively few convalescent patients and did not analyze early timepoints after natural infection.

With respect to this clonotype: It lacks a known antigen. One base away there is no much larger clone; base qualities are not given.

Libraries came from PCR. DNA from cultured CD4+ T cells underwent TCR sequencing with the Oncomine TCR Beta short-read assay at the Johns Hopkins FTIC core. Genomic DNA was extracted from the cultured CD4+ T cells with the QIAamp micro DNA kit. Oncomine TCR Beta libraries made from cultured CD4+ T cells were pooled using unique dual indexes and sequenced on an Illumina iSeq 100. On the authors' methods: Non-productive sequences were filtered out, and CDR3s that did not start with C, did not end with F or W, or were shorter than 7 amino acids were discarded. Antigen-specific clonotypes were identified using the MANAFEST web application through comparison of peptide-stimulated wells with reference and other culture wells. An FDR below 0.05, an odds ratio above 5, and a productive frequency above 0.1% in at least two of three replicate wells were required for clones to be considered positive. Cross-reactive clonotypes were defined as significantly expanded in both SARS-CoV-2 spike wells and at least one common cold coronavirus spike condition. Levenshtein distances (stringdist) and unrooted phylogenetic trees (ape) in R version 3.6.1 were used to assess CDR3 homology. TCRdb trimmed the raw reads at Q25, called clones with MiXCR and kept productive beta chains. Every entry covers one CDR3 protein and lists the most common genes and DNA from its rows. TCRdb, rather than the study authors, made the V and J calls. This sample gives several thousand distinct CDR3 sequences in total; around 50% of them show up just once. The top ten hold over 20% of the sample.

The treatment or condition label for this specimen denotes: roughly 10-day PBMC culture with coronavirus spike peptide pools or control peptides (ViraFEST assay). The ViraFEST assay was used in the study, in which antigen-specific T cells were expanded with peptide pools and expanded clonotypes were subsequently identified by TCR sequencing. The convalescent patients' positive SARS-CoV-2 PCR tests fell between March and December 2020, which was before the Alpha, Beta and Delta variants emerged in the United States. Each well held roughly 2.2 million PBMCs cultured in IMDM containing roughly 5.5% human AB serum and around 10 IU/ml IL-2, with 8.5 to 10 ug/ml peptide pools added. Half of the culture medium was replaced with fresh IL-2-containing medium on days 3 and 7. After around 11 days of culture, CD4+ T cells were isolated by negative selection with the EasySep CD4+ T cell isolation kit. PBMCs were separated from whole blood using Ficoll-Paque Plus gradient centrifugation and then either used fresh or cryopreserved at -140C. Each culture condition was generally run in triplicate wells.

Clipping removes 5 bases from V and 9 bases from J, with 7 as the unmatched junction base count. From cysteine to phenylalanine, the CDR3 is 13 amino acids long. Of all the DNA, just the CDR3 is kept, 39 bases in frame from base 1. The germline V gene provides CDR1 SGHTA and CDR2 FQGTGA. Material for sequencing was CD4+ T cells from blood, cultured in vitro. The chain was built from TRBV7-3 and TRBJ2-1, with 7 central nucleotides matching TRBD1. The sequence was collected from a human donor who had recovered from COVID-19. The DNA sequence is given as TGTGCCAGCAGCACCACCCGGGACAGTGAGCAGTTCTTC. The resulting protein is CASSTTRDSEQFF.